A single sample gave rise to the 24 T cell receptor beta chains below, sequenced in a study of cytomegalovirus exposure and HLA in healthy donors. The PCR had 60 Vbeta and 13 Jbeta primers. TCRdb keeps only in-frame clones here, not all; method: immunoSEQ multiplex PCR. The sample table includes 200,000 to 250,000 clones. The specimen sequenced was PBMCs. The receptors here all came from a girl aged 2 to 10 in good health and CMV-seropositive.

The rearrangement uses TRBV6-5 and TRBJ2-6, with D possibly matching TRBD2 (6 bases). Trimming left V 0 bases short and J 2 bases short, with 8 bases between. Per germline, CDR1 MNHEY and CDR2 SVGAGI. CDR3 length equals 16 residues. The CDR3 DNA reads as TGTGCCAGCAGTTACTCAACGGGGGCTGGGGCCAACGTCCTGACTTTC. Translation gives CASSYSTGAGANVLTF.

The gene calls are TRBV27 and TRBJ1-2; tentatively, D is TRBD1 (5 bases). The CDR3 spans 13 residues. The V end lost 3 bases, the J end lost 6 bases, and 11 bases lay between the germline ends. Germline CDR1 reads MNHEY; CDR2 reads SMNVEV (reference sequence). The CDR3 here is CASSLVGVDGYTF. DNA for the CDR3: TGTGCCAGCAGTTTGGTAGGGGTGGATGGCTACACCTTC.

This chain links TRBV12-5 with TRBJ1-1; possible D gene TRBD1, 5 bases. V was cut by 5 bases and J by 1 base, with 11 bases left in between. Germline loops: CDR1 LGHNT, CDR2 FRNRAP. This CDR3 spans 14 amino acids. CDR3 DNA: TGTGCTAGTGGTCTCTCAACAGGGAACACTGAAGCTTTCTTT. Residues: CASGLSTGNTEAFF.

The chain has TRBV19 and TRBJ1-5; a weak D match, TRBD1 (6 bases). Trimming pared 0 bases from V and 0 bases from J, leaving 9 bases between. From germline, CDR1 is LNHDA and CDR2 SQIVND (reference sequence). The CDR3 length is 16 residues. The chain's CDR3 is CASSIEGGYSNQPQHF. In nucleotides, the CDR3 is TGTGCCAGTAGTATAGAAGGGGGTTATAGCAATCAGCCCCAGCATTTT.

The chain combines TRBV29-1 with TRBJ2-1; the match to TRBD2 covers 12 bases. The CDR3 runs to 16 residues. Germline CDR1 and CDR2: SQVTM and ANQGSEA. V trimming: 6 bases; J trimming: 1 base; junction bases outside the gene matches: 7. The CDR3 here is CSVTGTSGLSYNEQFF. In nucleotides, the CDR3 is TGCAGCGTCACAGGGACTAGCGGGTTATCCTACAATGAGCAGTTCTTC.

The chain joins TRBV10-3 to TRBJ1-1; D is perhaps TRBD1 (6 bases). This CDR3 is built from 15 residues. Germline CDR1 ENHRY, CDR2 SYGVKD. Deletions cut 8 bases from V and 3 bases from J, with 19 bases between. CDR3 in amino acids: CAIAPTSGQHTEAFF. The CDR3, as DNA: TGTGCCATCGCCCCCACTTCGGGACAACACACTGAAGCTTTCTTT.

CDR3 amino acids: CASSLGVAGAPDSEQYF. In nucleotides, the CDR3 is TGTGCCAGCAGCTTGGGGGTAGCGGGAGCCCCGGATAGCGAGCAGTACTTC. The chain is built from TRBV7-6 and TRBJ2-5; 9 bases are shared with TRBD2. The J call may be incorrect, as the DNA end agrees better with TRBJ2-7. The V gene's germline CDR1 is SGHVS and CDR2 FNYEAQ. This CDR3 has 17 amino acids.

The J gene is TRBJ2-2, the V gene TRBV7-9; 8 bases match TRBD2. The ends lost 5 bases at V and 0 bases at J; junction bases unmatched: 2. Looked up from germline, CDR1 is SEHNR and CDR2 is FQNEAQ (reference sequence). The CDR3 is made up of 15 amino acids. The CDR3 region has the DNA TGTGCCAGCAGCAGTAGCGGGACGAACACCGGGGAGCTGTTTTTT. Its translation is CASSSSGTNTGELFF. Full variable domain (remainder filled in from reference TRBV7-9 and TRBJ2-2): DTGVSQNPRHKITKRGQNVTFRCDPISEHNRLYWYRQTLGQGPEFLTYFQNEAQLEKSRLLSDRFSAERPKGSFSTLEIQRTEQGDSAMYLCASSSSGTNTGELFFGEGSRLTVL.

The V and J genes are TRBV29-1 and TRBJ1-1; no firm D call. CDR3 size: 13 residues. CDR1 is SQVTM, CDR2 ANQGSEA, per germline. The V end lost 6 bases, the J end lost 4 bases, and 15 bases lay between the germline ends. CDR3 loop: CSVAGRGGTEAFF. For the CDR3, the DNA is TGCAGCGTCGCCGGGCGGGGAGGCACTGAAGCTTTCTTT.

The chain couples TRBV6-1 to TRBJ1-5; unclear D gene. Deletions cut 4 bases from V and 1 base from J, with 8 bases between. The CDR3 contains 14 residues. Germline V gene data show CDR1 as MNHNS and CDR2 as SASEGT. The chain's CDR3 is CASSVGHSNQPQHF. As DNA, the CDR3 is TGTGCCAGCAGTGTCGGTCACAGCAATCAGCCCCAGCATTTT.

This sequence joins TRBV10-1 and TRBJ2-3; TRBD2 matches 8 bases. The V gene's germline CDR1 is WNHNN and CDR2 SYGVQD (reference sequence). V trimming: 3 bases; J trimming: 2 bases; junction bases outside the gene matches: 10. The CDR3 consists of 17 residues. The CDR3 bases are TGCGCCAGCAGTGATTCTGGCGCGGGAGGAACCACAGATACGCAGTATTTT. It yields the protein CASSDSGAGGTTDTQYF.

The chain is built from TRBV28 and TRBJ2-5; 9 bases line up with TRBD2. V shed 6 bases and J 3 bases; nucleotides not matched to a gene: 8. Per germline, CDR1 MDHEN and CDR2 SYDVKM. This CDR3 spans 15 amino acids. This chain's CDR3 is CASSGGGGMEETQYF. The CDR3 DNA is TGTGCCAGCAGCGGCGGGGGGGGTATGGAAGAGACCCAGTACTTC. The variable domain in full, with the rest retrieved from reference TRBV28 and TRBJ2-5, is DVKVTQSSRYLVKRTGEKVFLECVQDMDHENMFWYRQDPGLGLRLIYFSYDVKMKEKGDIPEGYSVSREKKERFSLILESASTNQTSMYLCASSGGGGMEETQYFGPGTRLLVL.

This chain links TRBV27 with TRBJ2-1, with D tentatively TRBD2 (6 bases). The CDR3 runs 14 residues. Germline assignment: CDR1 MNHEY and CDR2 SMNVEV (reference sequence). V was clipped by 3 bases and J by 7 bases, with 13 bases between them. The CDR3 protein is CASSFGPRGNEQFF. CDR3 DNA: TGTGCCAGCAGTTTTGGGCCCCGGGGGAATGAGCAGTTCTTC.

CDR3 DNA sequence: TGTGCCAGCTCACCGCGTCCCGGAGAGACCCAGTACTTC. Translating gives CASSPRPGETQYF. The chain is built from TRBV18 and TRBJ2-5; D unresolved. The CDR3 runs 13 residues. With 3 bases removed from V and 4 bases from J, the gap between germline ends came to 9 bases. Germline CDR1 is KGHSH and CDR2 is LQKENI. The whole variable domain, filled in from reference TRBV18 and TRBJ2-5, reads NAGVMQNPRHLVRRRGQEARLRCSPMKGHSHVYWYRQLPEEGLKFMVYLQKENIIDESGMPKERFSAEFPKEGPSILRIQQVVRGDSAAYFCASSPRPGETQYFGPGTRLLVL.

The genes are TRBV5-1 and TRBJ2-7, with D possibly being TRBD1 (5 bases). The CDR3 extends over 14 amino acids. Per the germline V gene, CDR1 is SGHRS and CDR2 is YFSETQ. The V and J ends lost 1 base and 4 bases respectively, with 12 bases between them. CDR3 residues: CASSLTQGIYEQYF. Here the CDR3 DNA reads TGCGCCAGCAGCTTGACCCAGGGAATTTACGAGCAGTACTTC.

The rearrangement uses TRBV23-1 and TRBJ2-4; 8 bases are shared with TRBD1. TRBV23-1 is an open reading frame whose function is uncertain. With 5 bases clipped from V and 9 bases from J, the junction kept 9 bases outside the gene matches. The CDR3 runs 14 residues. Written as DNA, the CDR3 is TGCGCCAGCAGTGACAGGGGAAAAATCTTCATTCAGTACTTC. Its protein product is CASSDRGKIFIQYF.

The chain joins TRBV28 to TRBJ1-1; D is undetermined. This CDR3 contains 11 residues. V gave up 10 bases and J gave up 7 bases, with 13 bases separating them. Per germline, CDR1 MDHEN and CDR2 SYDVKM. The CDR3 sequence is CATTIPREAFF. CDR3 bases: TGTGCCACCACAATCCCTCGTGAAGCTTTCTTT.

The rearrangement joins TRBV11-2 to TRBJ2-1, with D possibly matching TRBD1 (6 bases). Trimming shortened V by 5 bases and J by 4 bases, and 15 bases separated the two germline ends. The CDR3 contains 15 residues. Germline-derived CDR1 and CDR2 are SGHAT and FQNNGV. The CDR3 region is CASSAGVRPYNEQFF. In DNA form, the CDR3 reads TGTGCCAGCAGCGCAGGGGTTCGGCCTTACAATGAGCAGTTCTTC.

The chain joins TRBV11-2 to TRBJ2-7; maybe TRBD1 (5 bases). Trimming removed 0 bases from V and 1 base from J, with 10 bases in between. This CDR3 has 15 amino acids. Germline assignment: CDR1 SGHAT and CDR2 FQNNGV. The CDR3 protein is CASSLEQDTSYEQYF. In nucleotides, the CDR3 is TGTGCCAGCAGCTTAGAGCAGGACACTTCCTACGAGCAGTACTTC. The full variable domain, completed using reference TRBV11-2 and TRBJ2-7, is EAGVAQSPRYKIIEKRQSVAFWCNPISGHATLYWYQQILGQGPKLLIQFQNNGVVDDSQLPKDRFSAERLKGVDSTLKIQPAKLEDSAVYLCASSLEQDTSYEQYFGPGTRLTVT.

The chain couples TRBV7-2 to TRBJ2-2; D is possibly TRBD2 (5 bases). Trimming left V 4 bases short and J 4 bases short, with 16 bases between. Germline V lookup: CDR1 SGHTA, CDR2 FQGNSA. The CDR3 contains 16 residues. The CDR3 bases are TGTGCCAGCAGCTCCCACGGACTGGCGAGCACCGGGGAGCTGTTTTTT. It translates to CASSSHGLASTGELFF.

The CDR3 coding sequence is TGTGCCAGCAGTTTGGCGGACAGGGGGTCTAACTATGGCTACACCTTC. The encoded protein is CASSLADRGSNYGYTF. V usage is TRBV28 and J usage is TRBJ1-2; 10 nucleotides align to TRBD1. Germline CDR1 is MDHEN and CDR2 is SYDVKM. The CDR3 consists of 16 residues. With V trimmed by 3 bases and J by 0 bases, 4 bases remained unmatched.

V and J are TRBV30 and TRBJ2-5; 8 bases are a match to TRBD2. The J call may not be correct, given that the DNA end is closer to TRBJ2-7. This CDR3 region has 18 residues. Germline loops: CDR1 GTSNPN, CDR2 SVGIG (reference sequence). The CDR3 nucleotides read TGTGCCTGGAGTGTAAACGGCCCCGTGGAGCGGGAGTTGGTCGAGCAGTACTTC. Translated, it gives CAWSVNGPVERELVEQYF.

CDR3 nucleotide sequence: TGTGCCAGCAGTCTTAAAGGGGGTAGGCCCCAGCATTTT. It codes for CASSLKGGRPQHF. The genes are TRBV27 and TRBJ1-5; tentatively, D is TRBD1 (6 bases). V lost 5 bases and J 9 bases, leaving 14 bases between the germline ends. This CDR3 has 13 amino acids. Looked up from germline, CDR1 is MNHEY and CDR2 is SMNVEV (reference sequence).

The chain uses TRBV4-2 and TRBJ1-5; possible D gene TRBD1, 6 bases. Germline-derived CDR1 and CDR2 are LGHNA and YNFKEQ. The CDR3 consists of 18 residues. The ends were cut back, 0 bases at V and 6 bases at J, with 21 bases in the middle. The CDR3 protein is CASSQDRKAAGDGQPQHF. CDR3 bases: TGTGCCAGCAGCCAAGATAGAAAGGCGGCAGGGGATGGTCAGCCCCAGCATTTT.